This is a list of T cell receptor beta chains from one sample in a study of neurological immune-mediated disorders. TCRdb recomputed calls from the 5' RACE reads with MiXCR, one row per CDR3 protein. The table shows more than 70,000 distinct CDR3 sequences, with about 10% occurring only once. What was sequenced was PBMCs. These receptors originate from a man aged 25 to 45 in good health. Both conserved end residues are part of each CDR3. A D gene is named only where the DNA matches it firmly. Rows give clone size only sometimes, using once, few, many, or a class for an expanded clone.

d_call j_call v_call clone_size cdr3_aa cdr3_nt
TRBD1 TRBJ1-3 TRBV4-2 - CASSESGGYGNTIYF TGTGCCAGCAGCGAATCAGGGGGCTATGGAAACACCATATATTTT
- TRBJ2-7 TRBV3-1 many CASSQATGLEQYF TGTGCCAGCAGCCAAGCGACGGGACTCGAGCAGTACTTC
TRBD1 TRBJ2-7 TRBV7-9 many CASSLSTGGYYEQYF TGTGCCAGCAGCTTATCGACAGGGGGTTACTACGAGCAGTACTTC
- TRBJ2-6 TRBV29-1 many CSVGTGWSGANVLTF TGCAGCGTTGGAACCGGATGGAGTGGGGCCAACGTCCTGACTTTC
- TRBJ2-3 TRBV6-5 many CASSYLPSGLADTQYF TGTGCCAGCAGTTACTTGCCTAGTGGATTGGCAGATACGCAGTATTTT
- TRBJ1-2 TRBV3-1 many CASSQGSGGYTF TGTGCCAGCAGCCAGGGCTCCGGCGGCTACACCTTC
- TRBJ2-3 TRBV12-3/TRBV12-4 many CASSLYGGPSTDTQYF TGTGCCAGCAGTTTATATGGCGGACCTAGCACAGATACGCAGTATTTT
TRBD1 TRBJ2-1 TRBV28 - CASSSTGGIPYNEQFF TGTGCCAGCAGTTCGACAGGGGGAATCCCCTACAATGAGCAGTTCTTC
- TRBJ2-4 TRBV27 many CASSLKGATAKNIQYF TGTGCCAGCAGTTTAAAAGGGGCTACAGCCAAAAACATTCAGTACTTC
- TRBJ2-1 TRBV5-1 many CASSLDGSLRYNEQFF TGCGCCAGCAGCTTGGACGGCAGTTTAAGGTACAATGAGCAGTTCTTC
TRBD1 TRBJ2-5 TRBV7-6 - CASSQGTGEQETQYF TGTGCCAGCAGCCAAGGGACAGGGGAGCAAGAGACCCAGTACTTC
TRBD1 TRBJ1-5 TRBV7-8 many CASSFSGQGALHQPQHF TGTGCCAGCAGCTTTTCTGGACAGGGGGCCCTTCATCAGCCCCAGCATTTT
TRBD2 TRBJ2-1 TRBV7-6 - CASTLTSGAYNEQFF TGTGCCAGCACCTTGACTAGCGGGGCTTACAATGAGCAGTTCTTC
TRBD2 TRBJ2-1 TRBV27 many CASSLSGLGLYNEQFF TGTGCCAGCAGTTTATCAGGACTAGGTCTCTACAATGAGCAGTTCTTC
TRBD1 TRBJ2-7 TRBV4-1 many CASSQPGTGYEQYF TGCGCCAGCAGCCAACCCGGGACAGGGTACGAGCAGTACTTC
TRBD1 TRBJ1-1 TRBV20-1 - CSARDRDVTEAFF TGCAGTGCTAGGGACAGGGATGTCACTGAAGCTTTCTTT
- TRBJ2-1 TRBV20-1 many CSARVYEQFF TGCAGTGCTAGAGTCTATGAGCAGTTCTTC
- TRBJ1-1 TRBV14 many CARGLGKRDTEAFF TGTGCCAGGGGATTGGGAAAGAGGGACACTGAAGCTTTCTTT
- TRBJ2-7 TRBV7-6 many CASSLGFTYEQYF TGTGCCAGCAGCTTGGGCTTTACCTACGAGCAGTACTTC
TRBD1 TRBJ2-5 TRBV27 many CASSTSGTGRGETQYF TGTGCCAGCAGTACCTCCGGGACAGGGAGGGGAGAGACCCAGTACTTC
TRBD1 TRBJ2-1 TRBV5-1 - CASSLGDRQADEQFF TGCGCCAGCAGCTTGGGGGACAGGCAGGCCGATGAGCAGTTCTTC
TRBD1 TRBJ2-1 TRBV7-3 - CVSSLIGTGDHEQFF TGTGTCAGCAGCTTAATAGGGACAGGGGATCATGAGCAGTTCTTC
TRBD1 TRBJ1-5 TRBV12-3/TRBV12-4 many CASSSGQGLNQPQHF TGTGCCAGCAGTTCCGGACAGGGCTTAAATCAGCCCCAGCATTTT
TRBD2 TRBJ2-5 TRBV20-1 many CSALAGTQETQYF TGCAGTGCGCTAGCGGGGACACAAGAGACCCAGTACTTC
TRBD2 TRBJ2-1 TRBV28 many CASRVAGRYNEQFF TGTGCCAGCAGGGTAGCGGGAAGGTACAATGAGCAGTTCTTC
- TRBJ2-6 TRBV27 many CAARAPSGANVLTF TGTGCCGCCCGAGCCCCCTCTGGGGCCAACGTCCTGACTTTC
- TRBJ2-1 TRBV29-1 many CSVLGQGYNEQFF TGCAGCGTCCTCGGGCAGGGCTACAATGAGCAGTTCTTC
TRBD1 TRBJ2-1 TRBV4-1 many CASSQLWTGGSSNEQFF TGCGCCAGCAGCCAACTATGGACAGGGGGCTCTTCCAATGAGCAGTTCTTC
TRBD2 TRBJ2-7 TRBV7-9 - CSSSPGASGSNRYEQYF TGTTCCAGCAGCCCAGGGGCTAGCGGGAGTAACCGCTACGAGCAGTACTTC
- TRBJ2-2 TRBV29-1 many CCGQYTGELFF TGTTGTGGACAATACACCGGGGAGCTGTTTTTT
- TRBJ2-5 TRBV7-2 few CASSLTQEETQYF TGTGCCAGCAGCTTAACTCAGGAGGAGACCCAGTACTTC
- TRBJ2-4 TRBV4-2 many CASSQDWGLGLDIQYF TGTGCCAGCAGCCAAGATTGGGGCCTAGGGCTGGACATTCAGTACTTC
- TRBJ2-5 TRBV5-1 many CASSAPRAETQYF TGCGCCAGCAGCGCCCCCCGGGCAGAGACCCAGTACTTC
- TRBJ2-2 TRBV15 many CATSRAGGPFGGGELFF TGTGCCACCAGCAGAGCCGGGGGGCCATTCGGGGGCGGGGAGCTGTTTTTT
TRBD1 TRBJ2-7 TRBV27 few CASSLRDRGTYEQYF TGTGCCAGCAGTCTCCGGGACAGGGGCACCTACGAGCAGTACTTC
TRBD1 TRBJ1-5 TRBV20-1 few CSARDLRGQGNQPQHF TGCAGTGCTAGAGATCTGAGGGGACAGGGTAATCAGCCCCAGCATTTT
- TRBJ2-3 TRBV6-5 many CASNDRATLSDTQYF TGTGCCAGCAATGACCGGGCTACACTTTCAGATACGCAGTATTTT
TRBD2 TRBJ2-4 TRBV20-1 many CSARLGLAGGFTKNIQYF TGCAGTGCTAGATTGGGGCTAGCGGGAGGGTTTACCAAAAACATTCAGTACTTC